The entry below describes one T cell receptor beta chain. This sample is part of a study of blood T cell repertoires in COVID-19. This CDR3 spans 14 amino acids. CDR1 is SGHRS, CDR2 YFSETQ, per germline. V was pared by 0 bases and J by 3 bases, with 9 bases between. Produced via immunoSEQ multiplex PCR; TCRdb's table is partial and in-frame only. The profile covers under 200,000 clones, with around 79% appearing a single time and roughly 17% taken by the ten largest. V gene TRBV5-1 combines with J gene TRBJ1-1; D gene unclear. Material: peripheral blood. This TCR was sampled from a man in his sixties with active or convalescent COVID-19. The CDR3 here is CASSLESRDTEAFF. Here the CDR3 DNA reads TGCGCCAGCAGCTTGGAGTCCCGGGACACTGAAGCTTTCTTT.